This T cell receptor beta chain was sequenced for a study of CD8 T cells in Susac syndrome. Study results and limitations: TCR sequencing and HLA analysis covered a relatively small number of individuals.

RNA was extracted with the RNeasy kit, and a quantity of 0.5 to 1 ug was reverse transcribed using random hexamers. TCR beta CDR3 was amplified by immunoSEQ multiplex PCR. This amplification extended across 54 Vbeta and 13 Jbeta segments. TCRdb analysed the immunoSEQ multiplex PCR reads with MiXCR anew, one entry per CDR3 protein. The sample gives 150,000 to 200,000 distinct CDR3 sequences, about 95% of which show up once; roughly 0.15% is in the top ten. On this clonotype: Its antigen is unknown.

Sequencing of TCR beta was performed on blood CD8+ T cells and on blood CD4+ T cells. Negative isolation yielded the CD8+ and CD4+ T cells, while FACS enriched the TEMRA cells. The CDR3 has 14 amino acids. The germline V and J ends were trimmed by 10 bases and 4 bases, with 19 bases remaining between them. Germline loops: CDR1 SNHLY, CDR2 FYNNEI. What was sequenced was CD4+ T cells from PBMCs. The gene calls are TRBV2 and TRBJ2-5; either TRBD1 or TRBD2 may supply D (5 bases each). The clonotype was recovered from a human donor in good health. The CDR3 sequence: CATAGRVGSETQYF. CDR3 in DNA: TGTGCCACCGCGGGCAGGGTGGGATCAGAGACCCAGTACTTC.